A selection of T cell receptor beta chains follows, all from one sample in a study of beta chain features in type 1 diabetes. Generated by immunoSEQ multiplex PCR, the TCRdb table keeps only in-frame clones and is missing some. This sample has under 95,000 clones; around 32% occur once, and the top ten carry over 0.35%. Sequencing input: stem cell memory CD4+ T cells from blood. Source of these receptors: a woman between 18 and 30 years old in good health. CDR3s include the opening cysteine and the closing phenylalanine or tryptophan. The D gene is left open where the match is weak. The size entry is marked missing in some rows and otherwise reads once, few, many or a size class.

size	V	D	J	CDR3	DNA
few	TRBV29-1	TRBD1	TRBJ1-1	CSALYRDRGLGSTEAFF	TGCAGCGCCCTATACCGGGACAGGGGGCTAGGGAGCACTGAAGCTTTCTTT
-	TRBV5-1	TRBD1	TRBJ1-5	CASSLTPTGVGGNQPQHF	TGCGCCAGCAGCTTGACCCCGACAGGGGTCGGGGGTAATCAGCCCCAGCATTTT
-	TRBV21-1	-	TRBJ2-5	CASSNPGTGDWGSETQYF	TGTGCCAGCAGCAACCCCGGGACAGGGGATTGGGGCTCAGAGACCCAGTACTTC
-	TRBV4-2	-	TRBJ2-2	CASSQADGGANTGELFF	TGTGCCAGCAGCCAAGCTGATGGCGGGGCGAACACCGGGGAGCTGTTTTTT
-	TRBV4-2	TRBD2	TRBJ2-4	CASSQDPDGGENIQYF	TGTGCCAGCAGCCAAGATCCAGACGGGGGGGAGAACATTCAGTACTTC
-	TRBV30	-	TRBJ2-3	CAWARILTDTQYF	TGTGCCTGGGCTAGAATTCTCACAGATACGCAGTATTTT
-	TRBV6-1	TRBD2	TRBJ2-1	CASVGGRAYFNEQFF	TGTGCCAGCGTGGGTGGGAGGGCCTATTTCAATGAGCAGTTCTTC
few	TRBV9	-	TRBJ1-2	CASALGSVGGAYGYTF	TGTGCCAGCGCTCTGGGGTCAGTGGGGGGGGCTTATGGCTACACCTTC
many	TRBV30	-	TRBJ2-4	CARRQENIQYF	TGTGCCCGTCGACAGGAAAACATTCAGTACTTC
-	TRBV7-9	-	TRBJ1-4	CASTPSGARGEKLFF	TGTGCCAGCACCCCTTCAGGGGCGCGTGGTGAAAAACTGTTTTTT
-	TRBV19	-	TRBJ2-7	CASSMTSLYYEQYF	TGTGCCAGTAGTATGACATCTCTCTACTACGAGCAGTACTTC
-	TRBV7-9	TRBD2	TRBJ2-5	CASSPSSAGGPSRTNF	TGTGCCAGCAGCCCCTCATCAGCGGGGGGACCTTCTCGTACGAACTTC
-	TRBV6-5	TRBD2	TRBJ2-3	CASNGRTSGEDTQYF	TGTGCCAGCAATGGTCGGACTAGCGGGGAAGATACGCAGTATTTT
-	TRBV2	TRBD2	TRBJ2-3	CASSGRGRSDTQYF	TGTGCCAGCAGTGGTCGCGGGAGGTCGGATACGCAGTATTTT
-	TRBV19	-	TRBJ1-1	CASSLGRRTEAFF	TGTGCCAGTAGTTTGGGGAGACGCACTGAAGCTTTCTTT
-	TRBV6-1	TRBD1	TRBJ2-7	CASRSPGGNSYEQYF	TGTGCCAGCAGGTCCCCAGGGGGTAATTCCTACGAGCAGTACTTC
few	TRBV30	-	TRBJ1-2	CAWSWFTGGGYTF	TGTGCCTGGAGTTGGTTTACGGGGGGCGGCTACACCTTC
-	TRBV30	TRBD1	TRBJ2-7	CACHGQGRSPQYF	TGTGCCTGCCACGGACAGGGAAGATCCCCCCAGTACTTC
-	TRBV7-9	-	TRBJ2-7	CASSLGGEDSYEQYF	TGTGCCAGCAGCTTAGGGGGGGAGGACTCCTACGAGCAGTACTTC
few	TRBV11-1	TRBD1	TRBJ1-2	CASSFTPPQGEGYTF	TGTGCCAGCAGCTTTACCCCCCCACAGGGGGAAGGCTACACCTTC
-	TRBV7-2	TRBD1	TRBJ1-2	CASSPVQGAVGYTF	TGTGCCAGCAGTCCAGTTCAGGGGGCGGTAGGCTACACCTTC
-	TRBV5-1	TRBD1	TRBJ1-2	CASSLRPRTDRAPNYGYTF	TGCGCCAGCAGCTTGCGACCCAGGACAGACAGGGCCCCTAACTATGGCTACACCTTC
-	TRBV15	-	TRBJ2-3	CATSTRVGGTDTQYF	TGTGCCACCAGCACCCGTGTAGGGGGCACAGATACGCAGTATTTT
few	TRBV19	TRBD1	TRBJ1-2	CASSKRALDRGYTF	TGTGCCAGTAGTAAACGGGCCTTGGACAGGGGCTACACCTTC
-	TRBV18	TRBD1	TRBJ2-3	CASSLTDRSDTQYF	TGTGCCAGCTCACTTACGGACAGGTCGGATACGCAGTATTTT
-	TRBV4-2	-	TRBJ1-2	CASSQEKSVGVSNYGYTF	TGTGCCAGCAGCCAAGAAAAGTCGGTCGGAGTCTCCAACTATGGCTACACCTTC
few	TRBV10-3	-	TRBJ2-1	CAISAPDRYNEQFF	TGTGCCATCAGTGCGCCAGACAGGTACAATGAGCAGTTCTTC
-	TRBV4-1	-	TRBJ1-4	CASRVSGFNEKLFF	TGCGCCAGCAGAGTCTCGGGTTTCAATGAAAAACTGTTTTTT
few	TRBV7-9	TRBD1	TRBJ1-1	CASSVTGGARVTEAFF	TGTGCCAGCAGCGTTACAGGGGGCGCACGGGTCACTGAAGCTTTCTTT